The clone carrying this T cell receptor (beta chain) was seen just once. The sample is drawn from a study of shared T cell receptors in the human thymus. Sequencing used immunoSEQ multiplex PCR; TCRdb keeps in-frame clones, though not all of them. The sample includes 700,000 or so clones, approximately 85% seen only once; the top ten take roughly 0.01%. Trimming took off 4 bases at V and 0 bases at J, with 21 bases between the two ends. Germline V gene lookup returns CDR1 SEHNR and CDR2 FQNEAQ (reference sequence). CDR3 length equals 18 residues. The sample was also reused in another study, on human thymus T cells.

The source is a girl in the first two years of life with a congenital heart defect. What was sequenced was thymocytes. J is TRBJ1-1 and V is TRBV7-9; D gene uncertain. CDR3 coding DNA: TGTGCCAGCAGCTGCGACCGGCCCGAGGGCTTCATGAACACTGAAGCTTTCTTT. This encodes CASSCDRPEGFMNTEAFF.